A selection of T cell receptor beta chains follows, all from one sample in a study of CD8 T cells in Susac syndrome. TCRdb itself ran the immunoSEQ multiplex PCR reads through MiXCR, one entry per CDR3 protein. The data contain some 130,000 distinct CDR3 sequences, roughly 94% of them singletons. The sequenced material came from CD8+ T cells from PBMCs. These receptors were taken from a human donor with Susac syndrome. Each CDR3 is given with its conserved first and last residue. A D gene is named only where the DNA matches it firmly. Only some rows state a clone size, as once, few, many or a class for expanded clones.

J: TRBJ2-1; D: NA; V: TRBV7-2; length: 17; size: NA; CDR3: CASSLDLGERSYNEQFF; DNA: TGTGCCAGCAGCTTAGATTTGGGGGAGAGATCCTACAATGAGCAGTTCTTC
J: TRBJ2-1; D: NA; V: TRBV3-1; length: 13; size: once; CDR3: CASSLQISNEQFF; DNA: TGTGCCAGCAGCCTACAGATTTCGAATGAGCAGTTCTTC
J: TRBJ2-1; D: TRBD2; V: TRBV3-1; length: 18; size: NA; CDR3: CASSQFWGGSFSYNEQFF; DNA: TGTGCCAGCAGCCAATTCTGGGGAGGGAGTTTCTCCTACAATGAGCAGTTCTTC
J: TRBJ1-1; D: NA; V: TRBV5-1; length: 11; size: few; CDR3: CASSLGQEILF; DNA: TGCGCCAGCAGCTTGGGACAGGAGATTCTCTTT
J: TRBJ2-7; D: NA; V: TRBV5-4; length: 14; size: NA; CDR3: CASSLKDDPYEQYF; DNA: TGTGCCAGCAGCTTGAAGGATGATCCCTACGAGCAGTACTTC
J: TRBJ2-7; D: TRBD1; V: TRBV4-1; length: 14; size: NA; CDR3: CASSQGQGTDEQYF; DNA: TGCGCCAGCAGCCAAGGACAGGGAACAGACGAGCAGTACTTC
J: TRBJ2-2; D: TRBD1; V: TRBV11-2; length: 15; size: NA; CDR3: CASSSGTGRAGELFF; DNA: TGTGCCAGCAGCTCCGGGACAGGGCGGGCCGGGGAGCTGTTTTTT
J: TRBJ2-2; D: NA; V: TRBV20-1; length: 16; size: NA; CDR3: CSASPSSQGLTGELFF; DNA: TGCAGTGCTAGCCCCAGCAGTCAGGGGTTAACCGGGGAGCTGTTTTTT
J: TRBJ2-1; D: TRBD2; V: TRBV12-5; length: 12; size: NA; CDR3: CAVTREGYEQFF; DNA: TGTGCGGTAACGCGGGAGGGCTATGAGCAGTTCTTC
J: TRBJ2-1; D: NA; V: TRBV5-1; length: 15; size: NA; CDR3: CASSLQENSYNEQFF; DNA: TGCGCCAGCAGCTTACAGGAAAACTCCTACAATGAGCAGTTCTTC
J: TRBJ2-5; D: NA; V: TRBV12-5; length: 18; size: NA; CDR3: CASGFTPGRLIPEETQYF; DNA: TGTGCTAGTGGTTTTACTCCGGGACGCCTAATCCCCGAAGAGACCCAGTACTTC
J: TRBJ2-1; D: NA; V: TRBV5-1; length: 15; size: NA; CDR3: CASSLAPGPYNEQFF; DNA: TGCGCCAGCAGCTTGGCCCCGGGACCCTACAATGAGCAGTTCTTC
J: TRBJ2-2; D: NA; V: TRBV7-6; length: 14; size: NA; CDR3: CASSLGTSAGELFF; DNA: TGTGCCAGCAGCTTGGGGACCTCCGCCGGGGAGCTGTTTTTT
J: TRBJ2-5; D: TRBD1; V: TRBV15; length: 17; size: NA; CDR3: CATSRGGTGALQETQYF; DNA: TGTGCCACCAGCAGAGGGGGGACAGGGGCGCTCCAAGAGACCCAGTACTTC
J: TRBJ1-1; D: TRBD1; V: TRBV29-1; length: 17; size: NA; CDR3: CSVAETGQGDGNTEAFF; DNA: TGCAGCGTTGCCGAGACGGGACAGGGAGACGGGAACACTGAAGCTTTCTTT
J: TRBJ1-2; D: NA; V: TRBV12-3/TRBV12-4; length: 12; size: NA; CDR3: CASSLVGDGYTF; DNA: TGTGCCAGCAGTTTAGTTGGGGACGGCTACACCTTC
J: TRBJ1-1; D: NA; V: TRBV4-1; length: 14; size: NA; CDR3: CASSQDPPTDEAFF; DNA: TGCGCCAGCAGCCAAGACCCCCCGACAGATGAAGCTTTCTTT
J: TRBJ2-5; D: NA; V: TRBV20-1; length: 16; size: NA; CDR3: CSASQTQGGPQETQYF; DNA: TGCAGTGCTTCCCAAACCCAGGGGGGGCCGCAAGAGACCCAGTACTTC
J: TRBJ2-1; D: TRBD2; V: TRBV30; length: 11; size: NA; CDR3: CAWSTGLVMFF; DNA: TGTGCCTGGAGTACTGGACTAGTGATGTTCTTC
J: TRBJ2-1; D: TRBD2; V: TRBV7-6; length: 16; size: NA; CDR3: CASSDLAGATYNEQFF; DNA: TGTGCCAGCAGCGATTTAGCGGGAGCCACCTACAATGAGCAGTTCTTC
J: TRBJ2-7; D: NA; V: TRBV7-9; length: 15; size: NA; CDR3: CASSPGLYSSYEQYF; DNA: TGTGCCAGCAGCCCCGGACTATACAGCTCCTACGAGCAGTACTTC
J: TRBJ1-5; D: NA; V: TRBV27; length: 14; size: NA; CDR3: CASSFGGYNQPQHF; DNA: TGTGCCAGCAGTTTCGGAGGGTACAATCAGCCCCAGCATTTT
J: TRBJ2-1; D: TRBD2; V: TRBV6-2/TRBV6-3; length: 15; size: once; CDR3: CASSFRGGTYNEQFF; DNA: TGTGCCAGCAGTTTTCGGGGAGGGACCTACAATGAGCAGTTCTTC
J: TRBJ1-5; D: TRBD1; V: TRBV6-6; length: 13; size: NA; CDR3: CASSLGGTQPQHF; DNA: TGTGCCAGCAGCTTAGGGGGCACTCAGCCCCAGCATTTT
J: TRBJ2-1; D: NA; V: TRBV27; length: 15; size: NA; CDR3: CASSKGQSYFNEQFF; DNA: TGTGCCAGCAGCAAAGGGCAGAGCTACTTTAATGAGCAGTTCTTC
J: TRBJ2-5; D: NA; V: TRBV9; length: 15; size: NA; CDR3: CASSVGRGPSETQYF; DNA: TGTGCCAGCAGCGTAGGTCGGGGGCCTTCAGAGACCCAGTACTTC
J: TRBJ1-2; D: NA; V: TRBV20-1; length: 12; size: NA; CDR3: CSAQDSYYGYTF; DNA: TGCAGTGCACAGGATAGTTACTATGGCTACACCTTC
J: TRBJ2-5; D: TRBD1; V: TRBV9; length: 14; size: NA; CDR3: CASSDRGGQETQYF; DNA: TGTGCCAGCAGCGACAGGGGTGGACAAGAGACCCAGTACTTC
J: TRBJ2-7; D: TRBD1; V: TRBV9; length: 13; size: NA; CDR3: CASSIQGDYEQYF; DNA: TGTGCCAGCAGCATACAGGGGGACTACGAGCAGTACTTC
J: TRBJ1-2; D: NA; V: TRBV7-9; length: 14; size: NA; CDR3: CASSPDAGWYGYTF; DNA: TGTGCCAGCAGCCCCGATGCGGGGTGGTATGGCTACACCTTC
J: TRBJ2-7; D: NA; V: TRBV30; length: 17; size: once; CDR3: CAWSVRGRAGDFYEQYF; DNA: TGTGCCTGGAGTGTCCGCGGAAGGGCCGGGGATTTCTACGAGCAGTACTTC
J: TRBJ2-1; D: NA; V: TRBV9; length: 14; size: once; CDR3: CASSNSGTYNEQFF; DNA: TGTGCCAGCAGCAATTCCGGGACCTACAATGAGCAGTTCTTC
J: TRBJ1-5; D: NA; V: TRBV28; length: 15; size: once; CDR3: CASRSRGHSNQPQHF; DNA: TGTGCCAGCAGATCCAGGGGTCATAGCAATCAGCCCCAGCATTTT
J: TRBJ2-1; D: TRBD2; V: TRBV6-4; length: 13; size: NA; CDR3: CASRGLAGNEQFF; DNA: TGTGCCAGCAGAGGACTAGCCGGCAATGAGCAGTTCTTC
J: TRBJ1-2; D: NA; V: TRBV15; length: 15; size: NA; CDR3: CATSRVDERNYGYTF; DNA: TGTGCCACCAGCAGAGTAGATGAGAGAAACTATGGCTACACCTTC
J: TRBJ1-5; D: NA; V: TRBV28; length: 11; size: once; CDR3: CASKSSQPQHF; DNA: TGTGCCAGCAAAAGTAGTCAGCCCCAGCATTTT
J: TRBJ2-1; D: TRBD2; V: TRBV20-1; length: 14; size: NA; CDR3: CSARFREGNYEQFF; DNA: TGCAGTGCTAGATTTCGGGAGGGCAACTATGAGCAGTTCTTC